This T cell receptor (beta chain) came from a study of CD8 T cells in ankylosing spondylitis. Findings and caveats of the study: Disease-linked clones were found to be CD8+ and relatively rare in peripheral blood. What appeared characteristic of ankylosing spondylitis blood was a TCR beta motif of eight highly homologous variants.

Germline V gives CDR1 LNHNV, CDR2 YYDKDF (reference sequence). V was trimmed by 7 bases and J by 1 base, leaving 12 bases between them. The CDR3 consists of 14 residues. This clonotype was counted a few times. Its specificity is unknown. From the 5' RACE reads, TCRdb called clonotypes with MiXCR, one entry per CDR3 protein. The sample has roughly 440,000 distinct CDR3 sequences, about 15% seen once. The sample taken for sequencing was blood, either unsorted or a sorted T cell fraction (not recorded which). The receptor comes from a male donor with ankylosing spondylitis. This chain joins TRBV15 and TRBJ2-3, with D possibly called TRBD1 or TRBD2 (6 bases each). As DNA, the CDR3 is TGTGCCACCAAAGGGGGGCCCCGCACAGATACGCAGTATTTT. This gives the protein CATKGGPRTDTQYF.